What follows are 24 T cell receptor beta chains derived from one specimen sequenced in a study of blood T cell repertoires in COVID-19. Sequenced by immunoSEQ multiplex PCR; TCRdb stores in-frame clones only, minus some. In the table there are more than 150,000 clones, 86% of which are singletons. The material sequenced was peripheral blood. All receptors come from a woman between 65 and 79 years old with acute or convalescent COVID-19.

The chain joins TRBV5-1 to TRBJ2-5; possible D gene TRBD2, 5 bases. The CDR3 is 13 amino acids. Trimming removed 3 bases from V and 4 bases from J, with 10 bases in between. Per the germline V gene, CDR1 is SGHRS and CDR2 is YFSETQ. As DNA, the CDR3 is TGCGCCAGCAGCTATCAGGCGGGAGAGACCCAGTACTTC. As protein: CASSYQAGETQYF.

The CDR3 spells CASSVGITTENTEAFF. The CDR3 DNA is TGTGCCAGCAGCGTAGGGATTACGACAGAGAACACTGAAGCTTTCTTT. The V gene is TRBV9, the J gene TRBJ1-1, with TRBD1 as a possible D gene (5 bases). This CDR3 has 16 residues. The germline V gene encodes CDR1 SGDLS and CDR2 YYNGEE. V was trimmed by 0 bases and J by 1 base, leaving 13 bases between them. The complete variable domain, with remaining parts taken from reference TRBV9 and TRBJ1-1, reads DSGVTQTPKHLITATGQRVTLRCSPRSGDLSVYWYQQSLDQGLQFLIQYYNGEERAKGNILERFSAQQFPDLHSELNLSSLELGDSALYFCASSVGITTENTEAFFGQGTRLTVV.

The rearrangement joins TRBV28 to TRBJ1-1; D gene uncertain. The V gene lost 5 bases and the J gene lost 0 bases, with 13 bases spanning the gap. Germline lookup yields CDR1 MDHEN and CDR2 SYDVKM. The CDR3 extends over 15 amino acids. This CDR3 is CASSPRGLVNTEAFF. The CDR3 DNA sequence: TGTGCCAGCAGTCCTCGTGGGCTCGTGAACACTGAAGCTTTCTTT.

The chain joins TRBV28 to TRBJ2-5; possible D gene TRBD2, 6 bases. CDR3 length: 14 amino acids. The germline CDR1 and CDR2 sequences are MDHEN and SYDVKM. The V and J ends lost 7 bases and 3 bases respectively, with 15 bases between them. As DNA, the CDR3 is TGTGCCAGCACCCTTGGGGCGGGGAAAGAGACCCAGTACTTC. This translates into CASTLGAGKETQYF.

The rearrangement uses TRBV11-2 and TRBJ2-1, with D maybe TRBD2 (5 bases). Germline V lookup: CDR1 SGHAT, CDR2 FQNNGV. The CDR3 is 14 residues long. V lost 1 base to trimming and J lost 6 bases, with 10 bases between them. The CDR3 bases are TGTGCCAGCAGCTTAGGTGGGAGATTCAATGAGCAGTTCTTC. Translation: CASSLGGRFNEQFF.

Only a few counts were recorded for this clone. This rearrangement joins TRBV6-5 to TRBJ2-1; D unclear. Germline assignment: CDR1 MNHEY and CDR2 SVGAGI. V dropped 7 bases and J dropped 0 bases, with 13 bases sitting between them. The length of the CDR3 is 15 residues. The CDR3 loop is CASIVSESSYNEQFF. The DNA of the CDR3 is TGTGCCAGCATTGTGTCAGAAAGCTCCTACAATGAGCAGTTCTTC.

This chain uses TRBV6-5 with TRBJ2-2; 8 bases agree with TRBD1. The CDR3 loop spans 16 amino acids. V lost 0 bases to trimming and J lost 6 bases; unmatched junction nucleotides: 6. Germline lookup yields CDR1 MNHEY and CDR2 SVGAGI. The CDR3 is CASSYSRTGLAGELFF. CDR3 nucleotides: TGTGCCAGCAGTTACTCTCGGACAGGGTTGGCCGGGGAGCTGTTTTTT.

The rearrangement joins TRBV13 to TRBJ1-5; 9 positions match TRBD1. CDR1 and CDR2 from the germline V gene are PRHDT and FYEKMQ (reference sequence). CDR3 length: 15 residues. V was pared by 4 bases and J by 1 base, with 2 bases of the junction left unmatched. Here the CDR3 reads CASSWTGESNQPQHF. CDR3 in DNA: TGTGCCAGCAGCTGGACAGGGGAAAGCAATCAGCCCCAGCATTTT.

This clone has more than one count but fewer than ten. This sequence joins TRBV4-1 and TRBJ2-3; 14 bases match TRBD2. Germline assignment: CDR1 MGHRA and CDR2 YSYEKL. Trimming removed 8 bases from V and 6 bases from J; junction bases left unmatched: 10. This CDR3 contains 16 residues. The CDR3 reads CASGNLRLAGGDTQYF. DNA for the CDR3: TGCGCCAGCGGAAATCTGAGACTAGCGGGGGGGGATACGCAGTATTTT.

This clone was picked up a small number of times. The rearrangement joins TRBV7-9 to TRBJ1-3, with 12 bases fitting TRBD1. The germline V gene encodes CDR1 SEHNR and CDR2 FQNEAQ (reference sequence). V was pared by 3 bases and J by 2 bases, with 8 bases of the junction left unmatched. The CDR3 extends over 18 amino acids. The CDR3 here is CASSFRRGQGATGNTIYF. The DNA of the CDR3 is TGTGCCAGCAGCTTCCGCCGGGGACAGGGGGCAACTGGAAACACCATATATTTT. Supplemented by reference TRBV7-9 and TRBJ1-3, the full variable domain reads DTGVSQNPRHKITKRGQNVTFRCDPISEHNRLYWYRQTLGQGPEFLTYFQNEAQLEKSRLLSDRFSAERPKGSFSTLEIQRTEQGDSAMYLCASSFRRGQGATGNTIYFGEGSWLTVV.

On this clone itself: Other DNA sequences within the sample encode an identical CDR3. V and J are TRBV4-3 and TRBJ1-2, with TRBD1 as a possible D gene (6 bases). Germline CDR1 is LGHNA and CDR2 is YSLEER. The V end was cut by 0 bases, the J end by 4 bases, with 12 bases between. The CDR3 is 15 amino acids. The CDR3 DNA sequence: TGCGCCAGCAGCCAAGATTCAGGGGAGTCCTATGGCTACACCTTC. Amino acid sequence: CASSQDSGESYGYTF.

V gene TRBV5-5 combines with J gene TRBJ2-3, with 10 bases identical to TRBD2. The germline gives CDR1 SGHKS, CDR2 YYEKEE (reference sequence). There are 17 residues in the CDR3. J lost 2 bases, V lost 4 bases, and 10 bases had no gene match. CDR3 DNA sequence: TGTGCCAGCAGCCGCCAGGCTAGCGGGAGATACACAGATACGCAGTATTTT. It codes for CASSRQASGRYTDTQYF.

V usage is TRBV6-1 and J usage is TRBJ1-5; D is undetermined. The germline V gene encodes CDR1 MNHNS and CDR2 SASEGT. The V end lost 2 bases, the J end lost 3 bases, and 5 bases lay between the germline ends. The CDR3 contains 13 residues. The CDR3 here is CASSEYNNQPQHF. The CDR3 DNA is TGTGCCAGCAGTGAATATAACAATCAGCCCCAGCATTTT.

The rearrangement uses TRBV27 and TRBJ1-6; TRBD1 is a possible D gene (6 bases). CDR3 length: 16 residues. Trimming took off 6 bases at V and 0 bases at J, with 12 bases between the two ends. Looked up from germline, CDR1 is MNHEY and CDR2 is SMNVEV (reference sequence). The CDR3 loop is CASRRDISSYNSPLHF. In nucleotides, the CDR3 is TGTGCCAGCAGGAGGGACATCAGCTCCTATAATTCACCCCTCCACTTT.

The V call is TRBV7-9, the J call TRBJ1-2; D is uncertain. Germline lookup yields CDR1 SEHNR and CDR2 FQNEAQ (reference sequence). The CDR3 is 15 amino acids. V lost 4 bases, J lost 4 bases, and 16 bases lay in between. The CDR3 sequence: CASSSDWESRYGYTF. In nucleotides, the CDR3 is TGTGCCAGCAGCTCCGATTGGGAGTCACGCTATGGCTACACCTTC.

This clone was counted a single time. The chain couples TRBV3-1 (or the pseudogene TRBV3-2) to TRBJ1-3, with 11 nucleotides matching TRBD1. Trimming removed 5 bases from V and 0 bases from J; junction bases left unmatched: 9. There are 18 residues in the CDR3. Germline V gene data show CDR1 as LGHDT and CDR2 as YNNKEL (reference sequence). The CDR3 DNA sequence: TGTGCCAGCAGCTTTGGGACAGGGGGGTCCAGCTCTGGAAACACCATATATTTT. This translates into CASSFGTGGSSSGNTIYF.

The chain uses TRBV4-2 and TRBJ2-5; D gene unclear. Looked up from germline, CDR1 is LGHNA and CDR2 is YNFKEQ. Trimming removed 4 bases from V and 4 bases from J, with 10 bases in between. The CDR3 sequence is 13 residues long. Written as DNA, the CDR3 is TGTGCCAGCAGCCCCCGACCAGGAGAGACCCAGTACTTC. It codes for CASSPRPGETQYF.

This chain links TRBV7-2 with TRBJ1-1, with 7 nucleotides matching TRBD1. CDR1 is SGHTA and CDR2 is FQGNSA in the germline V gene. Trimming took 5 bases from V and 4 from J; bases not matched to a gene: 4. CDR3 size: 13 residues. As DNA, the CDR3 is TGTGCCAGCAGCGCAGGGGGAGGCACTGAAGCTTTCTTT. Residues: CASSAGGGTEAFF.

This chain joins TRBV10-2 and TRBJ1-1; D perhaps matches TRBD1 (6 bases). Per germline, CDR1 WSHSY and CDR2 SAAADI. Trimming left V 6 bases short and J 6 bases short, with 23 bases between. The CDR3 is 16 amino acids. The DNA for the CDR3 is TGCGCCAGCAGGAATATCTCGACAGGACCGGGCTCTGAAGCTTTCTTT. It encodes CASRNISTGPGSEAFF.

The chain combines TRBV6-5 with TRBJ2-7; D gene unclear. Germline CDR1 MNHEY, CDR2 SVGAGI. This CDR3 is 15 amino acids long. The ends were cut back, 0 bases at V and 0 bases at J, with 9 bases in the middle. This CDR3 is CASSYSSVNSYEQYF. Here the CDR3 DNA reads TGTGCCAGCAGTTACTCCTCAGTAAACTCCTACGAGCAGTACTTC.

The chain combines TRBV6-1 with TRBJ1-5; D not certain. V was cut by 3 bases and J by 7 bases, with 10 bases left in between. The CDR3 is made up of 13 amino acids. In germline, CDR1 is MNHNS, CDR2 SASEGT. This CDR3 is CASSEGGNQPQHF. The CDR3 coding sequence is TGTGCCAGCAGTGAGGGAGGGAACCAGCCCCAGCATTTT.

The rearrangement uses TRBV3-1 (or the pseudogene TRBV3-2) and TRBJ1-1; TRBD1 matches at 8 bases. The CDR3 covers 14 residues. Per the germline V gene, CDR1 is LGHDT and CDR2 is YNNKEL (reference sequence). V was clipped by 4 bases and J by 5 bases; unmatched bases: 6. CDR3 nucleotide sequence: TGTGCCAGCAGCCGAACAGGGGGAGAGACTGAAGCTTTCTTT. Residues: CASSRTGGETEAFF.

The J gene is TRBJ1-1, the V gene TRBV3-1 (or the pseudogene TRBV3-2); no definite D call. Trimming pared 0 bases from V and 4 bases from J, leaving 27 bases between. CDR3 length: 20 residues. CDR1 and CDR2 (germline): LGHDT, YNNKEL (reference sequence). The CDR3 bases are TGTGCCAGCAGCCAAGAACCGCACCTCGTTTCGCGGGAGGAGGGCACTGAAGCTTTCTTT. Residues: CASSQEPHLVSREEGTEAFF.

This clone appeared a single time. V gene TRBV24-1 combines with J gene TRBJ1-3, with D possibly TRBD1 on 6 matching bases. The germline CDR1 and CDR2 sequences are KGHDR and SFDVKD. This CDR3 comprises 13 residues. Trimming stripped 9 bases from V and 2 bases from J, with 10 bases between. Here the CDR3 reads CATQQGPGNTIYF. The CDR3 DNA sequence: TGTGCCACCCAACAGGGACCTGGAAACACCATATATTTT.